This T cell receptor beta chain was identified during a study of blood T cell repertoires in COVID-19. Germline V gene sequence: CDR1 SNHLY, CDR2 FYNNEI. This CDR3 spans 13 amino acids. The V end was cut by 5 bases, the J end by 8 bases, with 15 bases between. This table comes from immunoSEQ multiplex PCR, and its TCRdb copy is limited to in-frame clones, with some not included. The repertoire holds approximately 180,000 clones, with 80% to 90% as singletons. This receptor was obtained from a human donor with active or convalescent COVID-19. The donor label of this sample is uncertain. The rearrangement uses TRBV2 and TRBJ1-2; D not resolved. The sample comprised peripheral blood. CDR3 residues: CASSILEAGGYTF. Here the CDR3 DNA reads TGTGCCAGCAGTATCCTCGAGGCTGGCGGCTACACCTTC.